The 18 T cell receptor beta chains listed next were all sequenced from one sample in a study of T-cell memory formation after mild COVID-19. TCRdb re-derived calls from the 5' RACE reads in MiXCR, one entry per CDR3 protein. The table includes approximately 480,000 distinct CDR3 sequences, about 20% detected once. Sequencing was carried out using PBMCs or a T cell subset sorted from them (not recorded which). All receptors come from an adult woman who had mild COVID-19 (a few samples of this study predate the infection). Cell type and time point are not known.

The CDR3 here is CSAGVVGYEQYF. In DNA form, the CDR3 reads TGCAGCGCTGGAGTCGTGGGGTACGAGCAGTACTTC. The J gene is TRBJ2-7, the V gene TRBV29-1, with D unresolved. This CDR3 is built from 12 residues. V gave up 7 bases and J gave up 4 bases, with 14 bases separating them. The germline V gene has CDR1 SQVTM and CDR2 ANQGSEA.

The chain is built from TRBV27 and TRBJ2-2, with D tentatively TRBD1 (6 bases). Germline V gives CDR1 MNHEY, CDR2 SMNVEV (reference sequence). Between the trimmed V and J ends, which lost 2 bases and 10 bases, there was a span of 11 bases. This CDR3 is built from 13 residues. The DNA of the CDR3 is TGTGCCAGCAGTTTACGGGGACACGAGGAGCTGTTTTTT. The encoded protein is CASSLRGHEELFF.

This clonotype was recorded a few times. In DNA form, the CDR3 reads TGTGCCATCAGTGATAGACAGGGGGCTCGGAGTTCGGAAGCTTTCTTT. Residues: CAISDRQGARSSEAFF. The rearrangement links TRBV10-3 to TRBJ1-1; TRBD1 matches at 10 bases. The V and J ends lost 3 bases and 8 bases, in that order; junction bases with no gene match: 12. In germline, CDR1 is ENHRY, CDR2 SYGVKD. The CDR3 is 16 amino acids.

This clonotype showed up just a few times. V is TRBV5-1 and J is TRBJ2-3; the D is unclear. V lost 0 bases and J 3 bases, leaving 11 bases between the germline ends. Germline V gene sequence: CDR1 SGHRS, CDR2 YFSETQ. The CDR3 totals 15 residues. CDR3 DNA sequence: TGCGCCAGCAGCTTGGCCAGGCCGGGTACAGATACGCAGTATTTT. Protein: CASSLARPGTDTQYF.

This clonotype was counted a single time. CDR3 loop: CASSRGTGGLETQYF. CDR3 in DNA: TGCGCCAGCAGCCGGGGGACAGGGGGACTGGAGACCCAGTACTTC. The rearrangement uses TRBV5-1 and TRBJ2-5; the match to TRBD1 covers 11 bases. Germline V gene data show CDR1 as SGHRS and CDR2 as YFSETQ. Unmatched junction bases numbered 7, after V lost 4 bases and J lost 5 bases. The CDR3 runs 15 residues.

This chain links TRBV29-1 with TRBJ2-7, with a weak D call TRBD2 (6 bases). Trimming removed 4 bases at V and 3 bases at J, with 10 bases between. The germline V gene encodes CDR1 SQVTM and CDR2 ANQGSEA. The CDR3 runs to 12 residues. In DNA form, the CDR3 reads TGCAGCGTTGGGAGGACTAACTACGAGCAGTACTTC. This encodes CSVGRTNYEQYF.

CDR3 nucleotides: TGCAGTGCTAGAGATTGGGGACAGACCTCCTACGAGCAGTACTTC. It specifies CSARDWGQTSYEQYF. The chain is built from TRBV20-1 and TRBJ2-7, with 7 bases that match TRBD1. Trimming took 0 bases from V and 0 from J; bases not matched to a gene: 5. The length of the CDR3 is 15 residues. Looked up from germline, CDR1 is DFQATT and CDR2 is SNEGSKA (reference sequence).

The chain uses TRBV9 and TRBJ2-5; 9 bases are shared with TRBD2. V dropped 0 bases and J dropped 2; count of bases not matched to a gene: 5. The germline CDR1 and CDR2 sequences are SGDLS and YYNGEE. The CDR3 totals 16 residues. The CDR3 loop reads CASSVGHSGGQETQYF. The DNA of the CDR3 is TGTGCCAGCAGCGTAGGGCATAGCGGGGGACAAGAGACCCAGTACTTC.

CDR3 bases: TGTGCCAGCAGCTTGCATGAGATTAGCACAGATACGCAGTATTTT. As protein: CASSLHEISTDTQYF. The V call is TRBV5-6, the J call TRBJ2-3; no firm D call. Germline V CDR1 and CDR2: SGHDT, YYEEEE. CDR3 length: 15 amino acids. Trimming removed 1 base at V and 0 bases at J, with 9 bases between.

The chain couples TRBV25-1 to TRBJ2-7, with 10 bases aligning to TRBD1. V trimming: 4 bases; J trimming: 3 bases; junction bases outside the gene matches: 12. The CDR3 has 17 amino acids. Germline CDR1 MGHDK, CDR2 SYGVNS. CDR3 coding DNA: TGTGCCAGCAGTGGGCCCCAGACAGGGGGCATTATCTACGAGCAGTACTTC. Its protein is CASSGPQTGGIIYEQYF.

This clonotype was observed a few times. This chain links TRBV11-3 with TRBJ2-2; TRBD1 agrees at 10 bases. This CDR3 has 14 amino acids. V gave up 4 bases and J gave up 8 bases; unmatched junction bases: 4. Germline CDR1 is SGHNT and CDR2 is YENEEA. CDR3 region: CASSWGTGAGELFF. The CDR3 coding sequence is TGTGCCAGCAGCTGGGGGACAGGGGCTGGGGAGCTGTTTTTT.

The rearrangement links TRBV7-8 to TRBJ2-3, with TRBD2 matching 13 bases. Germline CDR1 and CDR2: SGHVS and FQNEAQ. Losses at the gene ends were 5 bases for V and 7 bases for J; bases not matched to a gene: 9. This CDR3 comprises 16 residues. CDR3 nucleotide sequence: TGTGCCAGCAGCCCTCCCACTAGCGGGGGGGCGAATACGCAGTATTTT. Amino acid sequence: CASSPPTSGGANTQYF.

This clonotype occurred a few times. The gene calls are TRBV29-1 and TRBJ2-7, with a possible D match to TRBD2 (5 bases). CDR1 is SQVTM and CDR2 is ANQGSEA in the germline V gene. The CDR3 consists of 16 residues. V shed 2 bases and J shed 0 bases, with 17 bases lying between them. Here the CDR3 DNA reads TGCAGCGTTGAAAACGTAAGCGGCCGTAGCTCCTACGAGCAGTACTTC. Translation: CSVENVSGRSSYEQYF.

The table lists this clonotype with a few counts. This sequence joins TRBV6-2 or TRBV6-3 and TRBJ2-1; D uncertain. V was trimmed by 0 bases and J by 6 bases, leaving 15 bases between them. CDR1 and CDR2 (germline): MNHEY, SVGEGT. This CDR3 is 16 amino acids long. CDR3 sequence reads: CASSYSLDLPGNEQFF. As DNA, the CDR3 is TGTGCCAGCAGTTACTCCCTAGACCTCCCCGGCAATGAGCAGTTCTTC.

This clonotype occurred a few times. The chain is built from TRBV25-1 and TRBJ2-5; D is possibly TRBD2 (5 bases). There are 14 residues in the CDR3. The V end lost 6 bases, the J end lost 5 bases, and 16 bases lay between the germline ends. Germline V gene data show CDR1 as MGHDK and CDR2 as SYGVNS. CDR3 bases: TGTGCCAGCAGCCCGGACCGACGAGGGGAGACCCAGTACTTC. Residues: CASSPDRRGETQYF.

For this clonotype: This may be a read error: a much more frequent sequence differs by one nucleotide. This sequence joins TRBV4-2 and TRBJ1-1; D perhaps matches TRBD1 (6 bases). This CDR3 has 14 residues. Germline V lookup: CDR1 LGHNA, CDR2 YNFKEQ. The chain's CDR3 is CASSQTGSGAEALF. The CDR3 region has the DNA TGTGCCAGCAGCCAAACAGGGTCGGGGGCTGAAGCTTTATTT.

This clonotype was detected a few times. This chain links TRBV5-1 with TRBJ1-3; 8 nucleotides line up with TRBD1. The CDR3 runs to 14 residues. V gave up 7 bases and J gave up 1 base; unmatched junction bases: 4. Per the germline V gene, CDR1 is SGHRS and CDR2 is YFSETQ. CDR3 nucleotides: TGCGCCAGCGGAACAGGGGGATCTGGAAACACCATATATTTT. This sequence encodes CASGTGGSGNTIYF.

This clonotype appeared a few times. The genes are TRBV6-5 and TRBJ1-2; D perhaps matches TRBD1 (6 bases). V lost 6 bases, J lost 4 bases, and 12 bases lay in between. Germline values: CDR1 MNHEY, CDR2 SVGAGI. There are 13 residues in the CDR3. The CDR3: CASSQGGIYGYTF. In DNA form, the CDR3 reads TGTGCCAGCAGCCAAGGGGGTATCTATGGCTACACCTTC.